The 3 T cell receptor beta chains below come from one sample, sequenced in a study of T cell repertoires in cytomegalovirus infection. For these TCRs, the target antigens are not known. TCRdb fed the reads into MiXCR, producing one record per CDR3 protein. This table holds about 570,000 distinct CDR3 sequences, almost 40% found once. Sequenced material: cultured PBMCs, taken from culture after CMV antigen stimulation. The receptors stem from a human donor in good health (CMV status not recorded). Some clones in this sample may be carry-over from other donors' samples.

This chain links TRBV24-1 with TRBJ1-5, with D uncertain. Trimming removed 3 bases at V and 4 bases at J, with 9 bases between. The germline V gene has CDR1 KGHDR and CDR2 SFDVKD. CDR3 length: 14 residues. Here the CDR3 DNA reads TGTGCCACCAGTGATGGGCCGCAGAATCAGCCCCAGCATTTT. This codes for CATSDGPQNQPQHF.

The chain uses TRBV20-1 and TRBJ1-6; D not resolved. Per the germline V gene, CDR1 is DFQATT and CDR2 is SNEGSKA (reference sequence). The CDR3 totals 13 residues. V was shortened by 5 bases and J by 10 bases, with 15 bases between the two germline ends. CDR3 coding DNA: TGCAGTGCTGCAATATTTTCAGCGTCACCCCTCCACTTT. This gives the protein CSAAIFSASPLHF.

The chain employs TRBV2 and TRBJ1-2; unclear D gene. V was cut by 2 bases and J by 3 bases, with 16 bases left in between. This CDR3 comprises 16 residues. Per the germline V gene, CDR1 is SNHLY and CDR2 is FYNNEI. CDR3 region: CASSETADLQDYGYTF. The CDR3 region has the DNA TGTGCCAGCAGTGAAACCGCGGACCTTCAGGACTATGGCTACACCTTC. Full variable domain (outside the CDR3, taken from reference TRBV2 and TRBJ1-2): EPEVTQTPSHQVTQMGQEVILRCVPISNHLYFYWYRQILGQKVEFLVSFYNNEISEKSEIFDDQFSVERPDGSNFTLKIRSTKLEDSAMYFCASSETADLQDYGYTFGSGTRLTVV.